Shown below are 28 T cell receptor beta chains from a single sample sequenced in a study of T cells after yellow fever vaccination. TCRdb reanalysed the 5' RACE reads using MiXCR and keeps one entry per CDR3 protein. The top ten hold 2.5% of the sample, which has around 160,000 distinct CDR3 sequences, approximately 6.8% seen once. Specimen: CD4+ T cells sorted from PBMCs, collected 5 days after the first yellow fever vaccination. These receptors came from a man in his late teens or twenties who received the YFV17D yellow fever vaccine.

Notes on this clonotype: A much larger clonotype is one base distant, so this may be a read error. The gene calls are TRBV3-1 and TRBJ2-5; a possible D gene is TRBD1 (6 bases). The CDR3 runs 17 residues. The V end was cut by 7 bases, the J end by 2 bases, with 23 bases between. Germline lookup yields CDR1 LGHDT and CDR2 YNNKEL (reference sequence). In DNA form, the CDR3 reads TGTGCCAGCATCCCGAATCGAGCAGGGGCAGGTCAAGAGACCCAGTACTTC. It codes for CASIPNRAGAGQETQYF.

At least ten counts were recorded for this clonotype. The rearrangement links TRBV20-1 to TRBJ2-1; no clear D gene. Trimming pared 0 bases from V and 8 bases from J, leaving 17 bases between. Germline lookup yields CDR1 DFQATT and CDR2 SNEGSKA (reference sequence). The CDR3 loop spans 15 amino acids. The DNA of the CDR3 is TGCAGTGCTAGAGATTCCGGACGGACCTGGGATGAGCAGTTCTTC. The encoded protein is CSARDSGRTWDEQFF.

The V gene is TRBV5-4, the J gene TRBJ2-5, with 10 bases matching TRBD1. Looked up from germline, CDR1 is SGHNT and CDR2 is YYREEE (reference sequence). V shed 4 bases, J shed 5 bases, and the junction held 8 bases outside the gene matches. This CDR3 spans 15 amino acids. In DNA form, the CDR3 reads TGTGCCAGCAGCCTTGACAGGGGGCTTCTCGAGACCCAGTACTTC. Its protein is CASSLDRGLLETQYF. The full variable domain, its missing parts supplied by reference TRBV5-4 and TRBJ2-5, is ETGVTQSPTHLIKTRGQQVTLRCSSQSGHNTVSWYQQALGQGPQFIFQYYREEENGRGNFPPRFSGLQFPNYSSELNVNALELDDSALYLCASSLDRGLLETQYFGPGTRLLVL.

This clonotype has a handful of counts. The V gene is TRBV7-2, the J gene TRBJ2-5; D tentatively fits TRBD1 or TRBD2 (5 bases each). CDR3 length: 14 residues. In germline, CDR1 is SGHTA, CDR2 FQGNSA. Trimming left V 0 bases short and J 3 bases short, with 8 bases between. This chain's CDR3 is CASSLAGTEETQYF. Here the CDR3 DNA reads TGTGCCAGCAGCTTAGCGGGGACGGAAGAGACCCAGTACTTC.

This clonotype was counted many times. DNA for the CDR3: TGTGCCAGCAGCCATTTAGCGGGGACCTCCTACAATGAGCAGTTCTTC. This gives the protein CASSHLAGTSYNEQFF. This rearrangement joins TRBV3-1 to TRBJ2-1; 8 nucleotides line up with TRBD2. CDR3 size: 16 residues. J gave up 0 bases and V 3 bases, and 4 bases lay outside the gene matches. Germline CDR1 reads LGHDT; CDR2 reads YNNKEL (reference sequence).

Many counts were recorded for this clonotype. This chain links TRBV11-1 with TRBJ2-1, with TRBD1 as a possible D gene (6 bases). Per the germline V gene, CDR1 is SGHAT and CDR2 is FQDESV (reference sequence). The CDR3 is made up of 13 amino acids. V was cut by 6 bases and J by 9 bases, with 15 bases left in between. Here the CDR3 reads CASSLQGSAEQFF. CDR3 nucleotides: TGTGCCAGCAGTCTACAGGGTTCAGCTGAGCAGTTCTTC.

In this sample, this clonotype turned up many times. This chain joins TRBV2 and TRBJ1-2, with D uncertain. V was pared by 6 bases and J by 7 bases, with 21 bases between. The CDR3 length is 15 residues. Germline CDR1 SNHLY, CDR2 FYNNEI. This CDR3 is CASSPKTYHSLGYTF. CDR3 bases: TGTGCCAGCAGCCCCAAAACATATCATTCCCTTGGCTACACCTTC.

This clonotype was seen a few times. This sequence joins TRBV4-1 and TRBJ1-2, with a tentative D call TRBD1 (6 bases). Germline V CDR1 and CDR2: MGHRA, YSYEKL. The V and J ends lost 4 bases and 7 bases respectively, with 16 bases between them. The CDR3 is 14 residues long. Here the CDR3 reads CASSRGPSRGGYTF. CDR3 coding DNA: TGCGCCAGCAGCCGGGGGCCGTCGAGGGGTGGCTACACCTTC.

For this clonotype: Just one base apart from a much larger clone, this may be a read error. This chain connects TRBV20-1 to TRBJ2-6; D is unresolved. Germline V gene lookup returns CDR1 DFQATT and CDR2 SNEGSKA (reference sequence). CDR3 length: 15 residues. V gave up 3 bases and J gave up 2 bases, with 11 bases separating them. The CDR3 DNA reads TGCAGTGCTAGCTCCCTGTGGGCTGGGGCCAACGTCCTGACTTTC. Its translation: CSASSLWAGANVLTF.

In its sample, this clonotype was seen a few times. The chain couples TRBV27 to TRBJ1-1, with 10 bases matching TRBD1. The V and J ends lost 5 bases and 4 bases, in that order; junction bases with no gene match: 7. The CDR3 extends over 15 amino acids. Germline CDR1 and CDR2: MNHEY and SMNVEV (reference sequence). The CDR3 DNA reads as TGTGCCAGCAGTCCCAGGGACAGGGGCGGCACTGAAGCTTTCTTT. Translation: CASSPRDRGGTEAFF.

A few counts support this clonotype. The chain employs TRBV9 and TRBJ2-2; 8 bases are shared with TRBD1. Trimming removed 8 bases from V and 1 base from J; junction bases left unmatched: 4. The CDR3 consists of 14 residues. The germline V gene encodes CDR1 SGDLS and CDR2 YYNGEE. CDR3 residues: CASGGTGNTGELFF. CDR3 nucleotides: TGTGCCAGTGGGGGGACAGGGAACACCGGGGAGCTGTTTTTT.

V usage is TRBV6-5 and J usage is TRBJ1-1, with 7 nucleotides matching TRBD1. The CDR3 spans 14 residues. J was trimmed by 4 bases and V by 6 bases; bases with no gene match: 8. Looked up from germline, CDR1 is MNHEY and CDR2 is SVGAGI. The CDR3 loop reads CASRLLRGGTEAFF. CDR3 coding DNA: TGTGCCAGCAGACTACTCAGGGGGGGCACTGAAGCTTTCTTT.

In its sample, this clonotype was seen many times. The chain couples TRBV7-2 to TRBJ2-3; D might be TRBD2 (6 bases). CDR3 length: 15 residues. V was trimmed by 1 base and J by 5 bases, leaving 13 bases between them. CDR1 SGHTA and CDR2 FQGNSA come from the germline V gene. The CDR3 loop is CASSLDSRGVDTQYF. Here the CDR3 DNA reads TGTGCCAGCAGCTTAGACTCGCGCGGGGTAGATACGCAGTATTTT. Full variable domain (outside the CDR3, taken from reference TRBV7-2 and TRBJ2-3): GAGVSQSPSNKVTEKGKDVELRCDPISGHTALYWYRQSLGQGLEFLIYFQGNSAPDKSGLPSDRFSAERTGGSVSTLTIQRTQQEDSAVYLCASSLDSRGVDTQYFGPGTRLTVL.

In its sample, this clonotype was seen many times. The CDR3 DNA sequence: TGCGCCAGCAGCCAAGAATGGGGATCTGGGTCACCCCTCCACTTT. It encodes CASSQEWGSGSPLHF. The chain couples TRBV4-3 to TRBJ1-6; no definite D call. Trimming left V 0 bases short and J 10 bases short, with 13 bases between. This CDR3 is 15 amino acids long. The V gene's germline CDR1 is LGHNA and CDR2 YSLEER.

With regard to this clonotype: With a much larger clone just one base away, this may be a read error. The rearrangement uses TRBV12-3 or TRBV12-4 and TRBJ2-7; D call uncertain. Trimming shortened V by 3 bases and J by 4 bases, and 10 bases separated the two germline ends. This CDR3 region has 13 residues. DNA for the CDR3: TGTGCCAGCAGTTTCCAGTGCGGTTACGAGCAGTACTTC. Translating gives CASSFQCGYEQYF.

This clonotype was observed at least ten times. The V gene is TRBV4-3, the J gene TRBJ1-3, with TRBD1 as a possible D gene (5 bases). The CDR3 contains 15 residues. V lost 3 bases to trimming and J lost 9 bases, with 18 bases between them. Germline CDR1 LGHNA, CDR2 YSLEER. The CDR3 region is CASSQDPGPTGTIYF. The CDR3 DNA reads TGCGCCAGCAGCCAGGATCCGGGACCCACGGGCACCATATATTTT.

This clonotype has a count of ten or more. The gene calls are TRBV6-1 and TRBJ2-3, with 11 bases that match TRBD2. The CDR3 is 13 amino acids. V trimming: 8 bases; J trimming: 5 bases; junction bases outside the gene matches: 3. CDR1 and CDR2 (germline): MNHNS, SASEGT. CDR3 protein: CASRLAGRDTQYF. The CDR3 coding sequence is TGTGCCAGCCGACTAGCGGGAAGAGATACGCAGTATTTT.

The chain couples TRBV20-1 to TRBJ1-5, with unresolved D. Germline lookup yields CDR1 DFQATT and CDR2 SNEGSKA (reference sequence). The CDR3 runs to 13 residues. V lost 2 bases to trimming and J lost 5 bases, with 10 bases between them. The CDR3 loop reads CSARTQWDQPQHF. In DNA, the CDR3 is TGCAGTGCTAGAACCCAGTGGGATCAGCCCCAGCATTTT.

This clonotype was seen at least ten times. This chain uses TRBV4-3 with TRBJ2-3, with D uncertain. V was cut by 1 base and J by 3 bases, with 5 bases left in between. This CDR3 spans 13 amino acids. Germline-derived CDR1 and CDR2 are LGHNA and YSLEER. The CDR3: CASSQANTDTQYF. DNA for the CDR3: TGCGCCAGCAGCCAAGCGAATACAGATACGCAGTATTTT.

The chain carries TRBV5-1 and TRBJ2-6; D unclear. CDR3 length: 17 residues. Trimming shortened V by 0 bases and J by 0 bases, and 10 bases separated the two germline ends. Per germline, CDR1 SGHRS and CDR2 YFSETQ. In DNA form, the CDR3 reads TGCGCCAGCAGCTTGGTGGTGGACGCCTCTGGGGCCAACGTCCTGACTTTC. It specifies CASSLVVDASGANVLTF.

Many counts were recorded for this clonotype. The chain employs TRBV10-3 and TRBJ1-5, with D hard to call. V was shortened by 2 bases and J by 4 bases, with 6 bases between the two germline ends. The CDR3 spans 13 residues. Germline lookup yields CDR1 ENHRY and CDR2 SYGVKD. CDR3 loop: CAISEMRNQPQHF. The CDR3 nucleotides read TGTGCCATCAGTGAGATGAGGAATCAGCCCCAGCATTTT.

This clonotype has ten or more counts. The chain recombines TRBV2 with TRBJ1-1, with 7 positions matching TRBD1. Trimming at V came to 8 bases and at J to 5 bases, leaving 14 bases not matched to a gene. Germline V CDR1 and CDR2: SNHLY, FYNNEI. The CDR3 is 15 amino acids. The CDR3 protein is CASALSAQGGTEAFF. The CDR3, as DNA: TGTGCCAGCGCACTATCTGCTCAGGGGGGTACTGAAGCTTTCTTT.

This clonotype was counted ten times or more. CDR3 sequence (DNA): TGCGCCAGCAGCTTGGCCTTGGACACTGAAGCTTTCTTT. Its protein is CASSLALDTEAFF. The chain uses TRBV5-1 and TRBJ1-1; D is undetermined. The germline gives CDR1 SGHRS, CDR2 YFSETQ. Trimming took off 0 bases at V and 3 bases at J, with 6 bases between the two ends. CDR3 length: 13 residues.

The rearrangement uses TRBV19 and TRBJ1-5, with 9 bases matching TRBD1. After removal of 5 bases from V and 4 bases from J, the junction contained 6 bases not matched to a gene. CDR3 size: 15 residues. Germline V CDR1 and CDR2: LNHDA, SQIVND (reference sequence). In DNA form, the CDR3 reads TGTGCCAGTAGTGTGACAGGGGGAGGTAATCAGCCCCAGCATTTT. Its translation is CASSVTGGGNQPQHF.

This clonotype was found many times. The chain couples TRBV20-1 to TRBJ2-2; possibly TRBD1 for D (5 bases). Germline CDR1 is DFQATT and CDR2 is SNEGSKA (reference sequence). The CDR3 consists of 14 residues. V gave up 2 bases and J gave up 3 bases, with 10 bases separating them. The CDR3 coding sequence is TGCAGTGCTAGATGGGGCGTGGACACCGGGGAGCTGTTTTTT. Protein: CSARWGVDTGELFF.

This chain links TRBV11-2 with TRBJ2-5; 7 bases map to TRBD1. V lost 1 base, J lost 5 bases, and 7 bases stayed unmatched. Germline assignment: CDR1 SGHAT and CDR2 FQNNGV. CDR3 length: 15 amino acids. The DNA of the CDR3 is TGTGCCAGCAGCTTAGGTGACAGGGTGAGGGAGACCCAGTACTTC. Protein product: CASSLGDRVRETQYF. The full variable domain, rest sourced from reference TRBV11-2 and TRBJ2-5, is EAGVAQSPRYKIIEKRQSVAFWCNPISGHATLYWYQQILGQGPKLLIQFQNNGVVDDSQLPKDRFSAERLKGVDSTLKIQPAKLEDSAVYLCASSLGDRVRETQYFGPGTRLLVL.

This clonotype was seen more than once but under ten times. This chain uses TRBV18 with TRBJ1-5, with D maybe TRBD1 (5 bases). V lost 2 bases to trimming and J lost 8 bases, with 19 bases between them. CDR3 size: 16 residues. CDR1 KGHSH and CDR2 LQKENI come from the germline V gene. This CDR3 reads CASSPNLEGQGEPQHF. Here the CDR3 DNA reads TGTGCCAGCTCACCAAATCTTGAGGGGCAAGGGGAGCCCCAGCATTTT.

This clonotype was seen at least ten times. CDR3 in DNA: TGTGCCAGCAGTCCATGGGGACAGGTGAACACCGGGGAGCTGTTTTTT. Protein: CASSPWGQVNTGELFF. The chain joins TRBV12-3 or TRBV12-4 to TRBJ2-2; TRBD1 matches at 8 bases. The CDR3 has 16 residues. With 5 bases clipped from V and 1 base from J, the junction kept 6 bases outside the gene matches.